Listed below are T cell receptor beta chains from one sample, sequenced in a study of cytomegalovirus exposure and HLA in healthy donors. This table comes from immunoSEQ multiplex PCR, and its TCRdb copy is limited to in-frame clones, with some not included. The sample has some 100,000 clones, approximately 80% seen once. Sequenced: PBMCs. The receptors were sampled from a man aged 40-55 years in good health and CMV-seropositive. CDR3s include the opening cysteine and the closing phenylalanine or tryptophan. Fields, in order: CDR3 length, J gene, V gene, D gene, clone size, CDR3 protein, CDR3 DNA. The D gene is left open where the match is weak. Size is stated for part of the rows, as once, few or many counts, or as a class when the clone is expanded.

17 TRBJ2-1 TRBV4-1 TRBD2 - CASSDPGTSGEYNEQFF TGCGCCAGCAGCGATCCCGGGACTAGCGGGGAGTACAATGAGCAGTTCTTC
16 TRBJ1-2 TRBV27 - - CASSLSPPPVNYGYTF TGTGCCAGCAGTTTATCGCCCCCACCGGTAAATTATGGCTACACCTTC
12 TRBJ1-1 TRBV28 - - CASHPSVGGAFF TGTGCCAGCCACCCCTCGGTTGGAGGAGCTTTCTTT
14 TRBJ2-1 TRBV19 - once CATLNIPNYNEQFF TGTGCCACCCTAAATATACCTAACTACAATGAGCAGTTCTTC
16 TRBJ2-6 TRBV19 TRBD1 few CASRTGGVSGANGLTF TGTGCCAGCCGGACAGGGGGTGTCTCTGGGGCCAACGGCCTGACTTTC
14 TRBJ2-7 TRBV4-1 - once CASSQEEEDYEQYF TGCGCCAGCAGCCAAGAGGAGGAAGACTACGAGCAGTACTTC
12 TRBJ1-2 TRBV11-2 - - CASSPQGYGYTF TGTGCCAGCAGCCCTCAGGGCTATGGCTACACCTTC
15 TRBJ2-1 TRBV7-3 TRBD2 - CASSQSGGFYNEQFF TGTGCCAGCAGCCAAAGCGGGGGGTTCTACAATGAGCAGTTCTTC
15 TRBJ1-3 TRBV6-5 - - CASARSAGAGNTIYF TGTGCCAGCGCAAGGTCTGCGGGCGCTGGAAACACCATATATTTT
15 TRBJ2-2 TRBV7-9 TRBD1 once CASSTDRVGTGELFF TGTGCCAGCAGCACCGACAGGGTGGGGACCGGGGAGCTGTTTTTT
12 TRBJ2-7 TRBV6-5 - - CASSYPRGEQYF TGTGCCAGCAGTTACCCCCGCGGGGAGCAGTACTTC
13 TRBJ1-2 TRBV6-1 TRBD1 - CASSVDRDNGYTF TGTGCCAGCAGTGTGGACAGGGATAATGGCTACACCTTC
17 TRBJ2-1 TRBV14 TRBD2 - CASSQESGLVWRSEQFF TGTGCCAGCAGCCAAGAGTCAGGACTAGTTTGGCGGAGTGAGCAGTTCTTC
12 TRBJ2-5 TRBV10-3 TRBD1 - CAISEQGWTQYF TGTGCCATCAGTGAACAGGGGTGGACCCAGTACTTC
22 TRBJ1-2 TRBV28 - few CASSLWGRWARPLKLANYGYTF TGTGCCAGCAGTTTATGGGGGCGATGGGCCAGGCCACTAAAATTAGCTAACTATGGCTACACCTTC
14 TRBJ1-5 TRBV2 - - CASSEAGGNQPQHF TGTGCCAGCAGTGAAGCGGGGGGTAATCAGCCCCAGCATTTT
15 TRBJ1-2 TRBV7-9 TRBD1 few CASRGRDRVVSGYTF TGTGCCAGCAGGGGCCGGGACAGGGTGGTTTCTGGCTACACCTTC
16 TRBJ2-4 TRBV4-1 - - CASSQERVLAKNIQYF TGCGCCAGCAGCCAAGAGAGGGTCCTGGCCAAAAACATTCAGTACTTC
12 TRBJ2-7 TRBV7-8 - - CASSSRTYEQYF TGTGCCAGCAGCTCGAGAACCTACGAGCAGTACTTC
15 TRBJ2-2 TRBV6-6 TRBD1 - CASFTGQTNTGELFF TGTGCCAGCTTTACGGGACAGACGAACACCGGGGAGCTGTTTTTT
13 TRBJ2-5 TRBV7-8 - - CASSLALVETQYF TGTGCCAGCAGCTTAGCCTTAGTGGAGACCCAGTACTTC
17 TRBJ1-4 TRBV11-2 - - CASTLLAWGATNEKLFF TGTGCCAGCACCCTGCTGGCTTGGGGAGCAACTAATGAAAAACTGTTTTTT
15 TRBJ2-5 TRBV5-6 - - CASSLAVGFQETQYF TGTGCCAGCAGCTTGGCGGTGGGCTTTCAAGAGACCCAGTACTTC
14 TRBJ2-5 TRBV5-1 - once CASSFQGLQETQYF TGCGCCAGCAGCTTCCAGGGACTCCAAGAGACCCAGTACTTC
15 TRBJ2-3 TRBV2 TRBD1 - CASSYRTGVADTQYF TGTGCCAGCAGTTACCGGACAGGGGTGGCAGATACGCAGTATTTT
13 TRBJ2-1 TRBV2 - - CASKWDLIVEQFF TGTGCCAGCAAATGGGACTTAATAGTGGAGCAGTTCTTC
13 TRBJ1-1 TRBV28 TRBD1 - CASRRTGDTEAFF TGTGCCAGCAGACGGACAGGGGATACTGAAGCTTTCTTT
15 TRBJ1-2 TRBV2 - - CASRTRTGRIYGYTF TGTGCCAGCAGGACCAGAACAGGCCGCATCTATGGCTACACCTTC
15 TRBJ2-1 TRBV27 TRBD2 - CASSLGPSGANEQFF TGTGCCAGCAGTTTAGGGCCTAGCGGGGCCAATGAGCAGTTCTTC
18 TRBJ2-3 TRBV11-3 TRBD2 - CASSRGTSGGAVPDTQYF TGTGCCAGCAGCAGGGGGACTAGCGGGGGGGCGGTCCCAGATACGCAGTATTTT
12 TRBJ2-1 TRBV18 - few CASSPPSGDRIF TGTGCCAGCTCACCACCCTCGGGAGATCGGATCTTC
15 TRBJ1-5 TRBV28 TRBD1 once CASSFPGTGGRAQHF TGTGCCAGCAGTTTCCCCGGGACAGGGGGAAGGGCCCAGCATTTT
11 TRBJ1-1 TRBV28 - - CASSPRRGAFF TGTGCCAGCAGTCCACGACGCGGAGCTTTCTTT
15 TRBJ1-5 TRBV7-2 - - CASSQTVYSNQPQHF TGTGCCAGCAGCCAGACAGTGTATAGCAATCAGCCCCAGCATTTT
15 TRBJ2-2 TRBV7-6 TRBD1 - CASSRTGGGTGELFF TGTGCCAGCAGCAGGACAGGGGGAGGCACCGGGGAGCTGTTTTTT
19 TRBJ2-2 TRBV19 TRBD1 few CASTDPTPGTGTRTGELFF TGTGCCAGTACCGATCCTACACCAGGGACAGGAACGCGGACCGGGGAGCTGTTTTTT
13 TRBJ2-7 TRBV5-8 TRBD1 - CASRSTGAYEQYF TGTGCCAGCAGATCGACAGGGGCCTACGAGCAGTACTTC
13 TRBJ1-2 TRBV9 - - CASSVDREYGYTF TGTGCCAGCAGCGTCGACAGAGAGTATGGCTACACCTTC